This TCR beta chain was captured in a study of beta chain features in type 1 diabetes. Sequenced material consisted of expressed TCRB transcripts (all of the isolated RNA was reverse transcribed). Naive, central memory and regulatory T cell samples yielded about 3.9 million reads on average. Some clones are missing from TCRdb's copy, which holds only in-frame ones; the method was immunoSEQ multiplex PCR. This sample has about 900,000 clones, with 17% found just once. The clonotype was recovered from a woman aged 18 to 35 in good health. The sequencing sample was made of naive CD4+ T cells from blood.

CDR3 amino acids: CASSRRNLGYEQFF. For the CDR3, the DNA is TGTGCCAGTAGTAGACGAAATTTGGGATATGAGCAGTTCTTC. This chain joins TRBV19 and TRBJ2-1; unclear D gene. The CDR3 totals 14 residues. Germline-derived CDR1 and CDR2 are LNHDA and SQIVND (reference sequence). Trimming left V 4 bases short and J 8 bases short, with 15 bases between. Supplemented by reference TRBV19 and TRBJ2-1, the full variable domain reads DGGITQSPKYLFRKEGQNVTLSCEQNLNHDAMYWYRQDPGQGLRLIYYSQIVNDFQKGDIAEGYSVSREKKESFPLTVTSAQKNPTAFYLCASSRRNLGYEQFFGPGTRLTVL.